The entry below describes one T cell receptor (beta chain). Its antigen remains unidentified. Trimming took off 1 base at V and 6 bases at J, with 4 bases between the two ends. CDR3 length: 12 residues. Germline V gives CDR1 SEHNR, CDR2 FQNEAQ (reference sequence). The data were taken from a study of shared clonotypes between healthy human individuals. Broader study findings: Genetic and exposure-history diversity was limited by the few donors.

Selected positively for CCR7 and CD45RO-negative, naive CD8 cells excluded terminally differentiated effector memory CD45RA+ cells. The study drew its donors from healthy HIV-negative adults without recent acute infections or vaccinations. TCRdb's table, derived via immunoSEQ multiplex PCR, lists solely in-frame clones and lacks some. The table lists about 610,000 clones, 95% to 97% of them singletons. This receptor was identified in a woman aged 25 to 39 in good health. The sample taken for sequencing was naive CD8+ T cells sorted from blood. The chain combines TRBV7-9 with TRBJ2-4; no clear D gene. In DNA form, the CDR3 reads TGTGCCAGCAGCTTAGGGGCAAACATTCAGTACTTC. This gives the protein CASSLGANIQYF.